This TCR beta chain was retrieved from a study of T-cell reconstitution after alpha-beta-depleted transplantation in children. Molecular barcoding with unique molecular identifiers was used for the TCRbeta library. TCRdb itself ran the PCR reads through MiXCR, one entry per CDR3 protein. Of more than 550,000 distinct CDR3 sequences in the sample, approximately 10% were seen once. This CDR3 has 15 amino acids. The V gene's germline CDR1 is SGHTA and CDR2 FQGNSA. J gave up 8 bases and V 7 bases, and 13 bases lay outside the gene matches. V usage is TRBV7-2 and J usage is TRBJ2-1, with 8 bases identical to TRBD2. Sequenced material: PBMCs from the stem cell graft donor, taken from the stem cell graft. The clonotype comes from a human donor who donated a stem cell graft to a child with acute myeloid leukemia. Written as DNA, the CDR3 is TGTGCCAGCACCCCGCTTAGCGGGATTACCGATGAGCAGTTCTTC. Translated: CASTPLSGITDEQFF.